This T cell receptor (beta chain) was captured by sequencing in a study of blood T cells in healthy people across ages. Total RNA, at least 5.5 micrograms per sample, came from PBMCs. Worth noting for this clonotype: Its antigen remains unknown.

Whole-study findings and limits: Strong correlation was found linking TCR beta diversity to naive T cell percentage.

Then a second PCR, running about 6 to 12 cycles, was carried out with a sample-barcoded 5' primer and a J-beta primer mix. TCRdb re-called the 5' RACE reads through MiXCR, storing one row per CDR3 protein. The sample lists some 900,000 distinct CDR3 sequences, 40% to 60% occurring once. The material sequenced was blood. The sequence derives from a man aged 25 to 40 in good health.

This CDR3 is CASSVNPKDEQYF. For the CDR3, the DNA is TGTGCCAGCAGCGTAAACCCGAAGGACGAGCAGTACTTC. This chain joins TRBV9 and TRBJ2-7, with no clear D. Germline CDR1 and CDR2: SGDLS and YYNGEE. There are 13 residues in the CDR3. Trimming pared 1 base from V and 5 bases from J, leaving 10 bases between.